This T cell receptor (beta chain) was retrieved from a study of T cell repertoires in cytomegalovirus infection. At the level of the study: It was recently identified HLA-C-restricted and well-studied HLA-B-restricted CMV epitopes that the study used. Study-wide points: Totalled public TCR beta family frequency picked out people who carried CMV plus the relevant HLA.

Germline V gene lookup returns CDR1 MGHRA and CDR2 YSYEKL. This CDR3 is built from 13 residues. The V end was cut by 4 bases, the J end by 9 bases, with 13 bases between. TCRdb processed the reads anew with MiXCR; each CDR3 protein has one entry. Of hundreds of thousands of distinct CDR3 sequences in the sample, less than 35% were seen once. This clonotype was picked up many times. As yet, its antigen is unknown. The rearrangement joins TRBV4-1 to TRBJ2-1; D is unclear. This sequence was found in a human donor in good health (CMV status not recorded). Some clones in this sample may be carry-over from other donors' samples. The specimen was cultured CD8+ T cells from PBMCs, collected from culture after CMV antigen stimulation. The CDR3 DNA is TGCGCCAGCAGCCCAATCACACCCCCTGAGCAGTTCTTC. It encodes CASSPITPPEQFF.